Shown below are 7 T cell receptor beta chains from a single sample sequenced in a study of Ad26.COV2.S vaccination and SARS-CoV-2 variants. TCRdb's table, derived via immunoSEQ multiplex PCR, lists solely in-frame clones and lacks some. This sample has around 300,000 clones; roughly 90% occur once, and the top ten carry approximately 5%. Treatment in this sample: roughly 20 received Ad26.COV2.S at low or high dose, single or two shots; about 5 received placebo; per-sample allocation not given. On day 63 after the first injection, vaccine and placebo recipients gave samples. The input for sequencing was peripheral blood, taken in a trial of Ad26.COV2.S vaccine versus placebo. The source of these receptors is a person aged 18-65 years who received the Ad26.COV2.S COVID-19 vaccine or a placebo.

This sequence joins TRBV5-1 and TRBJ2-3; D is perhaps TRBD1 or TRBD2 (5 bases each). The CDR3 is made up of 16 amino acids. The V and J ends lost 3 bases and 0 bases respectively, with 14 bases between them. Germline CDR1 SGHRS, CDR2 YFSETQ. The CDR3 loop is CASSSGDPISTDTQYF. CDR3 coding DNA: TGCGCCAGCAGCTCTGGGGACCCCATCAGCACAGATACGCAGTATTTT.

The chain uses TRBV12-3 or TRBV12-4 and TRBJ2-1; unclear D gene. The CDR3 has 11 amino acids. The V and J ends lost 5 bases and 7 bases respectively, with 6 bases between them. The CDR3 sequence: CASSAYNEQFF. DNA for the CDR3: TGTGCCAGCAGTGCGTATAATGAGCAGTTCTTC.

The chain joins TRBV6-6 to TRBJ2-5, with 9 nucleotides matching TRBD2. The V segment lost 2 bases and the J segment 4 bases; nucleotides outside the gene matches: 2. This CDR3 is 14 amino acids long. Germline loops: CDR1 MNHNY, CDR2 SVGAGI (reference sequence). The CDR3 DNA is TGTGCCAGCAGTTACGTTAGCGGGGGAGAGACCCAGTACTTC. Residues: CASSYVSGGETQYF.

A remark on this clone: The same CDR3 is also encoded by other DNA sequences in this sample. This sequence joins TRBV4-3 and TRBJ1-2; 11 nucleotides align to TRBD1. The CDR3 spans 15 residues. The ends lost 2 bases at V and 4 bases at J; junction bases unmatched: 3. Germline V gives CDR1 LGHNA, CDR2 YSLEER. CDR3 amino acids: CASSQTGTGGYGYTF. The CDR3 DNA reads as TGCGCCAGCAGCCAAACAGGGACAGGGGGCTATGGCTACACCTTC.

V and J are TRBV3-1 (or the pseudogene TRBV3-2) and TRBJ1-3; no clear D. This CDR3 spans 16 amino acids. Trimming took 1 base from V and 0 from J, leaving 10 bases between them. In germline, CDR1 is LGHDT, CDR2 YNNKEL (reference sequence). The CDR3: CASSQVMAISGNTIYF. The CDR3 DNA follows: TGTGCCAGCAGCCAAGTTATGGCTATCTCTGGAAACACCATATATTTT.

This clone was counted a single time. The chain links TRBV5-8 to TRBJ2-7; 12 bases map to TRBD1. This CDR3 spans 15 amino acids. Per germline, CDR1 SGHTS and CDR2 YDEGEE. V shed 4 bases, J shed 5 bases, and the junction held 7 bases outside the gene matches. In DNA form, the CDR3 reads TGTGCCAGCAGCAGGGCCGGGACAGGGGGCAACGAGCAGTACTTC. Encoded protein: CASSRAGTGGNEQYF.

The chain combines TRBV5-1 with TRBJ2-4; TRBD2 agrees at 9 bases. In germline, CDR1 is SGHRS, CDR2 YFSETQ. This CDR3 spans 16 amino acids. V dropped 0 bases and J dropped 2; count of bases not matched to a gene: 3. The CDR3 reads CASSLDLAGPKNIQYF. DNA of the CDR3: TGCGCCAGCAGCTTGGATCTAGCGGGGCCCAAAAACATTCAGTACTTC.